Here is one T cell receptor (beta chain) with its context. It has no known antigen specificity. No qualities accompany the bases; no much larger clone lies one base away. This sample was taken from a study of beta chain features in type 1 diabetes (dated by TCRdb to 2016 to 2019). About the full investigation: Mean age, gender distribution, total cell number and subset yield did not differ between patients and healthy donors. Across all samples, around 100 million sorted cells were examined, and cell number per subset correlated strongly with RNA yield. Regulatory and stem cell-like memory subsets were isolated from only 8 patients and roughly 8 healthy donors, whereas naive and central memory subsets came from all 30 or so donors. The study compared the TCRB repertoires of sorted circulating CD4+ T cell subsets in recently diagnosed type 1 diabetes patients with those in matched healthy donors.

The paper as a whole reports these results and caveats: Shorter templates might be favored by PCR, yet because patient and control samples were amplified and corrected together, any such skew would affect both groups equally. The naive, central memory and regulatory TCRB repertoires appeared to resemble one another more closely among patients than among healthy donors. Sequencing cDNA rather than genomic DNA could over-represent highly expressing activated cells, although activation and CD3 levels did not differ between groups. Patients with type 1 diabetes made fewer insertions and deleted more nucleotides at VDJ recombination sites, implying thymic rearrangement abnormalities. HLA sub-analyses involved small numbers of individuals, so any influence of HLA type on TCRB rearrangement remained unresolved. Type 1 diabetes patients showed a moderate but significant shortening of TCRB CDR3 length in all four CD4+ subsets.

The entire amount of isolated RNA was reverse transcribed using the High Capacity cDNA Reverse Transcription Kit, so the sequenced TCRB transcripts were expressed ones. Deep immunoSEQ sequencing was performed on naive, central memory and regulatory T cell samples, with an average of around 3.4 million total reads per sample. Sorted cells were lysed in RLT buffer and RNA was extracted with DNase-treated RNeasy Micro or Mini kits, depending on cell number. To prevent cross-contamination, every cell subset was processed on its own, while patient and healthy donor samples were processed together. The immunoSEQ multiplex PCR was used to amplify TCRB sequences from cDNA, yielding 87-bp fragments that span the CDR3 region. The amplicons were sequenced using the Illumina HiSeq platform. The source study handled its data this way. Synthetic template baselines were used to correct PCR bias computationally, reads within Hamming distance 2 were collapsed, and singletons that could not be merged were discarded. Reads were aligned against IMGT so that V, D and J genes, CDR3 length and insertions or deletions at six rearrangement sites could be assigned. Within each subset, clonotype counts were normalized to sorted cell number, and only after that were true diversity and Gini coefficients computed with the tcR R package. Repertoire sharing was quantified using the overlap coefficient calculated on TCRB nucleotide sequences. The clones in this table, taken by TCRdb from immuneACCESS, are in-frame only. Not every clone is retained; where verified, under half of the shortfall comes from an unresolved V gene, and the cause of the rest is unknown. Clone size and the V and J calls come from that table; the DNA yielded D and trimming. In this sample the table shows under 350,000 clones, 8% of which occur a single time. Of the sample, roughly 1% falls within the top ten clones.

A single peripheral blood draw of around 120 mL on average was collected from each donor into heparinised tubes. A BD FACSAria II and a panel including CD45RO, CCR7, CD25, CD127, CD95 and CD27 were used to sort naive, central memory, regulatory and stem cell-like memory CD4+ T cells. A purity above 95% was achieved for all sorted populations. PBMCs were isolated right away by Lymphoprep density gradient centrifugation and were stained directly, without culture. So that batch effects would be minimized, each experiment stained and sorted samples in pairs, pairing one healthy donor with one patient. CDR1 and CDR2, looked up from the germline V gene, are SGHAT and FQNNGV. Including the terminal cysteine and phenylalanine, the CDR3 comprises 14 residues. Only the CDR3 portion is preserved as DNA: 42 bases, with reading frame beginning at the first base. V loses 5 bases, J loses 1 base, and the germline ends lie 10 bases apart.

This TCR was sampled from a woman between 18 and 29 years old in good health. The sample taken for sequencing was central memory CD4+ T cells from blood. Recombination connected TRBV11-2 to TRBJ2-3, and perhaps TRBD2 as D gene, on 5 matching bases. Read as DNA, the sequence is TGTGCCAGCAGCCAAGACGGGGGCACAGATACGCAGTATTTT. The translation is CASSQDGGTDTQYF.